The T cell receptor beta chain described here comes from a study of early T cells in non-severe SARS-CoV-2 infection. Study-level results: Anti-spike CD8 specificities were favored by VDJdb matching, whose results missed private and CD4 specificities.

V shed 6 bases and J shed 4 bases, with 16 bases lying between them. Germline V gene data show CDR1 as SGHKS and CDR2 as YYEKEE (reference sequence). CDR3 length equals 15 residues. MiXCR, applied by TCRdb to the 5' RACE reads, yields one record per CDR3 protein. Of about 45,000 distinct CDR3 sequences listed, 11% are singletons. This clonotype was detected a few times. Its antigen is unidentified. The genes are TRBV5-5 and TRBJ1-4; D ambiguous. The TCR comes from an adult who was a healthcare worker with PCR-confirmed SARS-CoV-2 infection or an uninfected control (not recorded which). The specimen was whole blood. Written as DNA, the CDR3 is TGTGCCAGCACCGGCGTTTGGACGGGTAATGAAAAACTGTTTTTT. It is translated as CASTGVWTGNEKLFF.